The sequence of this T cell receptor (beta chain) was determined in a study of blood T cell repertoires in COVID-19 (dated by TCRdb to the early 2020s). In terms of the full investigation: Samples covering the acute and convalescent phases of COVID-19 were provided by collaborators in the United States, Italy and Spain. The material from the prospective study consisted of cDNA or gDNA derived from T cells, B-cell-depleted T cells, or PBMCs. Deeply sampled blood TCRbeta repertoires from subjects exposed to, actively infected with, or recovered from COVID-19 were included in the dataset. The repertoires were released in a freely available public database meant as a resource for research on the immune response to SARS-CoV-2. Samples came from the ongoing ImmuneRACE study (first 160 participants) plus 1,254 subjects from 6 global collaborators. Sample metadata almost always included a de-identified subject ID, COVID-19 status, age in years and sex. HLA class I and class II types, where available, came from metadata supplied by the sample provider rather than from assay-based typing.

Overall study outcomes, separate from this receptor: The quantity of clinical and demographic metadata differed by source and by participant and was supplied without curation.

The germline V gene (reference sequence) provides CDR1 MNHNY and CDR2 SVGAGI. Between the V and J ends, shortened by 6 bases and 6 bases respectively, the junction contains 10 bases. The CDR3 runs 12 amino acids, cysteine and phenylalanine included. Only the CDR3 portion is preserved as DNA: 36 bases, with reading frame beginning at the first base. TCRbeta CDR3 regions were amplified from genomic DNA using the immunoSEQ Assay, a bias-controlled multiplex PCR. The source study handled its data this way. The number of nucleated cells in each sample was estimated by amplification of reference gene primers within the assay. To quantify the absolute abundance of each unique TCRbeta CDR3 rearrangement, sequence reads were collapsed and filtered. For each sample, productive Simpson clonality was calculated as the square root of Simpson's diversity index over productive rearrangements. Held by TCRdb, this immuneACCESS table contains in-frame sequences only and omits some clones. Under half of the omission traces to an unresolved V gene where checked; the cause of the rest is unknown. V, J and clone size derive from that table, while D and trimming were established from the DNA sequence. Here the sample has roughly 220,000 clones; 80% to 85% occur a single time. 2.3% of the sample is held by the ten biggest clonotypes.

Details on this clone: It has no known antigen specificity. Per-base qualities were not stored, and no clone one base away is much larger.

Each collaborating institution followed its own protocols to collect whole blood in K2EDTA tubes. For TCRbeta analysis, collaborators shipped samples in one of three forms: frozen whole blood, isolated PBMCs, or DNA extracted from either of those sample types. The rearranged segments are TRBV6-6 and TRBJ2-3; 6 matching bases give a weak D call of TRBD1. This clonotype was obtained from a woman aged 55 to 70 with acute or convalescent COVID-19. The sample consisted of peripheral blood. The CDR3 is CASSQTGDTQYF. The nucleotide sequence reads TGTGCCAGCAGCCAAACAGGGGATACGCAGTATTTT.